This TCR beta chain was captured by sequencing in a study of blood T cell repertoires in COVID-19. Study in general: The United States, Italy and Spain were the sources of the acute and convalescent COVID-19 samples. Sources were T cells, B-cell-depleted T cells, or PBMCs; the material itself was cDNA or gDNA.

Source study methods: Counts of nucleated cells, estimated from reference gene primer amplification, were obtained. Assay: immunoSEQ multiplex PCR; the TCRdb copy retains only in-frame clones and omits some. V, J and clone size derive from that table, while D and trimming were established from the DNA sequence. This table has about 240,000 clones, over 80% appearing once. Looked up from germline, CDR1 is MGHRA and CDR2 is YSYEKL. Losses at the gene ends were 3 bases for V and 8 bases for J; bases not matched to a gene: 7. This CDR3 spans 15 amino acids. A single count supports this clone. This receptor was taken from a young man who had recovered from COVID-19. Sequencing used peripheral blood. This chain uses TRBV4-1 with TRBJ2-2, with 9 bases fitting TRBD1. CDR3 nucleotides: TGCGCCAGCAGCCACTCGGGACAGGGACGAGGGGAGCTGTTTTTT. Its translation is CASSHSGQGRGELFF.